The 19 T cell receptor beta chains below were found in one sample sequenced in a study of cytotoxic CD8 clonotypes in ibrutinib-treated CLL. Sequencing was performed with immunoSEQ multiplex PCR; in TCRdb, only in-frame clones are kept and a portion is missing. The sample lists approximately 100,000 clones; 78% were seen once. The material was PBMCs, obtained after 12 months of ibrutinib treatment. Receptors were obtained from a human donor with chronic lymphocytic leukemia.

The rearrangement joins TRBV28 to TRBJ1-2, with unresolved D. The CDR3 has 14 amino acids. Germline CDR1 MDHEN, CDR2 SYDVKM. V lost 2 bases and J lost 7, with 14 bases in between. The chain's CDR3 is CASSLRERGAGYTF. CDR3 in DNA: TGTGCCAGCAGTTTAAGGGAAAGAGGAGCTGGCTACACCTTC.

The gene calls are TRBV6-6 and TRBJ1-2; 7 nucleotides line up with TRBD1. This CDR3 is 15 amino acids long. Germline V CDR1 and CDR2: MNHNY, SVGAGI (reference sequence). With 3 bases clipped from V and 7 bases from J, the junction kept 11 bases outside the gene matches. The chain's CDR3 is CASSYKQGQVGGYTF. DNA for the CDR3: TGTGCCAGCAGTTATAAACAGGGGCAAGTCGGTGGCTACACCTTC.

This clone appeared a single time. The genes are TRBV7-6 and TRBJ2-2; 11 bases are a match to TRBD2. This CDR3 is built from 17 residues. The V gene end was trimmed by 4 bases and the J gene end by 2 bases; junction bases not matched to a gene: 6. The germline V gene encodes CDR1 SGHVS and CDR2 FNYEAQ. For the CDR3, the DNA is TGTGCCAGCAGCTCCTATAGCGGGGGGGCAAACACCGGGGAGCTGTTTTTT. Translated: CASSSYSGGANTGELFF.

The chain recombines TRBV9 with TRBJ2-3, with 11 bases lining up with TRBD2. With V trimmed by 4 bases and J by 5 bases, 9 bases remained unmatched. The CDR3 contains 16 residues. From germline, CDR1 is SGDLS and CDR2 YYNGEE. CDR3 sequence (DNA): TGTGCCAGCAGCCCCCATAGCGGGGGGGCGGTAGATACGCAGTATTTT. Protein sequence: CASSPHSGGAVDTQYF.

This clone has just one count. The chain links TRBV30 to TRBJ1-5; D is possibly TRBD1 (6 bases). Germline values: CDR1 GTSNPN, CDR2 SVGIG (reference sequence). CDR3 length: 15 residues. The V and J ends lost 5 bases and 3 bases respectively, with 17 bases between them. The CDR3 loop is CAWSGSGTYNQPQHF. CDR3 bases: TGTGCCTGGTCGGGGTCCGGGACATACAATCAGCCCCAGCATTTT. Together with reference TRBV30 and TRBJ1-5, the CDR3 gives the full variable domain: SQTIHQWPATLVQPVGSPLSLECTVEGTSNPNLYWYRQAAGRGLQLLFYSVGIGQISSEVPQNLSASRPQDRQFILSSKKLLLSDSGFYLCAWSGSGTYNQPQHFGDGTRLSIL.

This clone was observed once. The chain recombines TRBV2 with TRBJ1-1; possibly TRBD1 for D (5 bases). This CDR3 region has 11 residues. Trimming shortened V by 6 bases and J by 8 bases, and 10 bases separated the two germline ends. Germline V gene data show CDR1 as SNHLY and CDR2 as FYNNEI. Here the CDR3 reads CASRLKGEAFF. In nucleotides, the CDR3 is TGTGCCAGCAGATTGAAGGGGGAAGCTTTCTTT.

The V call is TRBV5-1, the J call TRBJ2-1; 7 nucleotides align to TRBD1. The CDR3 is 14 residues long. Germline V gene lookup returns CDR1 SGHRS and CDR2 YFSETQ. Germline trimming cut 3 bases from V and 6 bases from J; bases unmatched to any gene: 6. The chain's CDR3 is CASSSVPGGNEQFF. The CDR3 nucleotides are TGCGCCAGCAGCTCCGTCCCAGGGGGCAATGAGCAGTTCTTC.

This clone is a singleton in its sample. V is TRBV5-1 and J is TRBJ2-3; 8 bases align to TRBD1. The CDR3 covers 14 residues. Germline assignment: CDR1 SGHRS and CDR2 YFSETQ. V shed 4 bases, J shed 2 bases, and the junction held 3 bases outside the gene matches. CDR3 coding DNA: TGCGCCAGCAGCCCGGGACAGGTCACAGATACGCAGTATTTT. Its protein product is CASSPGQVTDTQYF. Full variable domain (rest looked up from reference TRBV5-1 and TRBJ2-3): KAGVTQTPRYLIKTRGQQVTLSCSPISGHRSVSWYQQTPGQGLQFLFEYFSETQRNKGNFPGRFSGRQFSNSRSEMNVSTLELGDSALYLCASSPGQVTDTQYFGPGTRLTVL.

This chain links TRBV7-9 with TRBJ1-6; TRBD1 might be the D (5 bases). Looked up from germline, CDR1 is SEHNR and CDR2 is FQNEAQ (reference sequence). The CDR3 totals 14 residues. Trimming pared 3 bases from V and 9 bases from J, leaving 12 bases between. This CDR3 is CASSFYGGGSPLHF. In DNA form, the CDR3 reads TGTGCCAGCAGCTTCTACGGGGGAGGTTCACCCCTCCACTTT.

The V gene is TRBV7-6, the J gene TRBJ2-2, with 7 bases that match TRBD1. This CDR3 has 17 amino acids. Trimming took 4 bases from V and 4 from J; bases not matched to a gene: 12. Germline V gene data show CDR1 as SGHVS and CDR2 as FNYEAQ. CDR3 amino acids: CASSSPVTGARTGELFF. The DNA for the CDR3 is TGTGCCAGCAGCTCGCCAGTAACAGGGGCGCGCACCGGGGAGCTGTTTTTT.

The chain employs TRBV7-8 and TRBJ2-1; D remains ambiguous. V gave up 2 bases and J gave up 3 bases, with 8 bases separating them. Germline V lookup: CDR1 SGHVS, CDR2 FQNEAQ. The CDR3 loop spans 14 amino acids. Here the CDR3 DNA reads TGTGCCAGCAGCTTACGGAGTGGCTACAATGAGCAGTTCTTC. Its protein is CASSLRSGYNEQFF.

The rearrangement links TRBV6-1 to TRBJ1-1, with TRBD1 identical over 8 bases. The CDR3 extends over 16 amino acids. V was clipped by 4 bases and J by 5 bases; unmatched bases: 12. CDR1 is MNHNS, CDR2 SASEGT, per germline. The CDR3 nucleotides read TGTGCCAGCAGTGGAGACTGGACAGGGCCGAGAACTGAAGCTTTCTTT. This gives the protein CASSGDWTGPRTEAFF.

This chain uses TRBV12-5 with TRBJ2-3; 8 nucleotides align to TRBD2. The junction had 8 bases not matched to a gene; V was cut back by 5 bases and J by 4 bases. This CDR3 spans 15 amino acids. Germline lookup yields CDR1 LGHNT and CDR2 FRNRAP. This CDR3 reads CASGTSGGPPDTQYF. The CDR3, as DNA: TGTGCTAGTGGTACGAGCGGGGGCCCCCCAGATACGCAGTATTTT. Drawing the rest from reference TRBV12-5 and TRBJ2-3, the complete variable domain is DARVTQTPRHKVTEMGQEVTMRCQPILGHNTVFWYRQTMMQGLELLAYFRNRAPLDDSGMPKDRFSAEMPDATLATLKIQPSEPRDSAVYFCASGTSGGPPDTQYFGPGTRLTVL.

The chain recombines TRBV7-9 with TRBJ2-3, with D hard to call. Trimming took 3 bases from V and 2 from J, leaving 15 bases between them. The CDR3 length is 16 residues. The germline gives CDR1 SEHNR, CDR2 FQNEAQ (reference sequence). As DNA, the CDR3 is TGTGCCAGCAGCTTCTTTCGTCGCCCCGCCACAGATACGCAGTATTTT. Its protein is CASSFFRRPATDTQYF.

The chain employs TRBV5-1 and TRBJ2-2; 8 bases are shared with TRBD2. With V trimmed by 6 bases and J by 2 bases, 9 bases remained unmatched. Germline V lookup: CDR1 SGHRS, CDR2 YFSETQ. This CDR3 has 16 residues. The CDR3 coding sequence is TGCGCCAGCACCCCGGGGGGGCAGATTAACACCGGGGAGCTGTTTTTT. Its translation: CASTPGGQINTGELFF.

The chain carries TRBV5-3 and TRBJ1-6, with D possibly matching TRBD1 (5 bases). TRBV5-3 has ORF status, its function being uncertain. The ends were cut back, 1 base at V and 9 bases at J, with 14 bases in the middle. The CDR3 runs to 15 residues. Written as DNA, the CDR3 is TGTGCCAGAAGCTTGTGGCCAGGGATAGGTTCACCCCTCCACTTT. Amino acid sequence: CARSLWPGIGSPLHF.

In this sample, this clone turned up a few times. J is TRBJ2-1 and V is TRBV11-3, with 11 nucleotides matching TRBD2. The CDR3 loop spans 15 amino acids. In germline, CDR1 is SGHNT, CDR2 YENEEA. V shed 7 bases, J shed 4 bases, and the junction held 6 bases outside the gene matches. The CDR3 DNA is TGTGCCAGCAAGCTTTCTAGCGGGGGGTACAATGAGCAGTTCTTC. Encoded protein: CASKLSSGGYNEQFF.

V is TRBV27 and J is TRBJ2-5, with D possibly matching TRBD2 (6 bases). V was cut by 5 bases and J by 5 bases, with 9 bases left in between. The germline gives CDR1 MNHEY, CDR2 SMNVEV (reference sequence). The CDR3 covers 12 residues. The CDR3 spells CASSPRGETQYF. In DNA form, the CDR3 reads TGTGCCAGCAGTCCCCGGGGGGAGACCCAGTACTTC.

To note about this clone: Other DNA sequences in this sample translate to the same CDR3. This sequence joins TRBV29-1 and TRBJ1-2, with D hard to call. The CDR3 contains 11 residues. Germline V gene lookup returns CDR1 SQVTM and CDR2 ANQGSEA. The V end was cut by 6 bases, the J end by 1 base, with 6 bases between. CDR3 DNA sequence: TGCAGCGTAGACGGTAACTATGGCTACACCTTC. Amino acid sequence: CSVDGNYGYTF.